Following are 25 T cell receptor beta chains from one sample sequenced in a study of CD8 T cells in ankylosing spondylitis. The study, taken as a whole, reports: For ankylosing spondylitis blood, a TCR beta motif of 7 or 8 highly homologous variants appeared characteristic.

Antigens of these TCRs are unknown. TCRdb reprocessed the 5' RACE reads via MiXCR and lists one record per CDR3 protein. The sample consists of about 460,000 distinct CDR3 sequences, 5.3% of them appearing once. The sample was blood, either unsorted or a sorted T cell fraction (not recorded which). The receptors here all came from a male donor with ankylosing spondylitis.

In this sample, this clonotype turned up many times. The genes are TRBV4-3 and TRBJ1-3; D unresolved. V was cut by 0 bases and J by 4 bases, with 13 bases left in between. Germline loops: CDR1 LGHNA, CDR2 YSLEER. This CDR3 contains 16 residues. In DNA form, the CDR3 reads TGCGCCAGCAGCCAAGATTATTCCAGGAGGGGAAACACCATATATTTT. Translating it yields CASSQDYSRRGNTIYF.

This clonotype was counted at least ten times. The chain has TRBV10-3 and TRBJ2-6; D gene uncertain. This CDR3 has 11 amino acids. V gave up 8 bases and J gave up 3 bases, with 2 bases separating them. Germline CDR1 and CDR2: ENHRY and SYGVKD. CDR3 nucleotides: TGTGCCATCCGTGGGGCCAACGTCCTGACTTTC. This encodes CAIRGANVLTF.

This clonotype came up many times. The CDR3 sequence: CASTGTSYEQYF. The CDR3, as DNA: TGTGCCAGCACTGGGACCTCCTACGAGCAGTACTTC. This chain links TRBV6-6 with TRBJ2-7; D could derive from TRBD1 or TRBD2 (5 bases each). Germline V gene lookup returns CDR1 MNHNY and CDR2 SVGAGI (reference sequence). This CDR3 is built from 12 residues. Deletions cut 7 bases from V and 0 bases from J, with 7 bases between.

This clonotype was seen many times. The chain combines TRBV5-5 with TRBJ2-7; D gene ambiguous. With 0 bases removed from V and 0 bases from J, the gap between germline ends came to 10 bases. Germline values: CDR1 SGHKS, CDR2 YYEKEE (reference sequence). This CDR3 spans 15 amino acids. The CDR3 DNA follows: TGTGCCAGCAGCTTGGTAGTCTACAGCTCCTACGAGCAGTACTTC. Its translation: CASSLVVYSSYEQYF.

This clonotype appeared many times. This sequence joins TRBV24-1 and TRBJ1-1, with D possibly TRBD1 on 5 matching bases. The CDR3 has 17 residues. V lost 7 bases, J lost 7 bases, and 27 bases lay in between. Germline CDR1 reads KGHDR; CDR2 reads SFDVKD. The CDR3 DNA follows: TGTGCCACCAGCAATAACCGGTTAGGGGAAACGATTTTTGAAGCTTTCTTT. It is translated as CATSNNRLGETIFEAFF.

In regard to this clonotype: This may stem from a read error, because a much larger clone lies one nucleotide away. V and J are TRBV29-1 and TRBJ2-2; unclear D gene. Deletions cut 5 bases from V and 3 bases from J, with 10 bases between. The germline V gene encodes CDR1 SQVTM and CDR2 ANQGSEA. The CDR3 contains 13 residues. In nucleotides, the CDR3 is TGCAGCGTTTTGATGATATACACCGGGGAGCTGTTTTTT. It is translated as CSVLMIYTGELFF.

This clonotype was observed many times. The V and J genes are TRBV9 and TRBJ2-1; 7 bases are shared with TRBD2. This CDR3 comprises 15 residues. In germline, CDR1 is SGDLS, CDR2 YYNGEE. Trimming at V came to 7 bases and at J to 4 bases, leaving 11 bases not matched to a gene. The CDR3 protein is CASGLQGRAYNEQFF. In DNA form, the CDR3 reads TGTGCCAGCGGCCTACAAGGGAGGGCTTACAATGAGCAGTTCTTC.

This clonotype was counted ten times or more. The chain uses TRBV29-1 and TRBJ2-1; 11 bases are a match to TRBD2. The CDR3 runs to 16 residues. V lost 7 bases to trimming and J lost 5 bases; unmatched junction nucleotides: 13. Germline assignment: CDR1 SQVTM and CDR2 ANQGSEA. The CDR3: CSASGTSGSSNNEQFF. The DNA of the CDR3 is TGCAGCGCATCCGGGACTAGCGGATCATCAAACAATGAGCAGTTCTTC.

At least ten counts were recorded for this clonotype. The CDR3, as DNA: TGTGCCAGCAGCACCGGGACAGGGGGCGCTTCTGAAGCTTTCTTT. This encodes CASSTGTGGASEAFF. The chain carries TRBV7-6 and TRBJ1-1; 12 positions match TRBD1. The CDR3 runs to 15 residues. Per the germline V gene, CDR1 is SGHVS and CDR2 is FNYEAQ. V was clipped by 5 bases and J by 6 bases; unmatched bases: 7.

This clonotype came up many times. The chain carries TRBV29-1 and TRBJ2-1, with D tentatively TRBD1 or TRBD2 (6 bases each). V lost 6 bases, J lost 2 bases, and 23 bases lay in between. The germline gives CDR1 SQVTM, CDR2 ANQGSEA. This CDR3 has 17 amino acids. The CDR3 DNA is TGCAGCGTCTGGGGGGCCACATCCTGGCGAACCTACAATGAGCAGTTCTTC. It translates to CSVWGATSWRTYNEQFF.

In its sample, this clonotype was seen many times. This sequence joins TRBV11-2 and TRBJ2-2; D unclear. Germline CDR1 and CDR2: SGHAT and FQNNGV. Trimming cost V 7 bases and J 6 bases, with 9 bases left between them. The CDR3 runs to 12 residues. The CDR3 nucleotides are TGTGCCAGCACCCTTGGTGCCGGGGAGCTGTTTTTT. Translated: CASTLGAGELFF.

This clonotype was seen ten or more times. The chain couples TRBV5-1 to TRBJ1-1; D may be TRBD1 (5 bases). V lost 0 bases, J lost 6 bases, and 12 bases lay in between. This CDR3 region has 14 residues. In germline, CDR1 is SGHRS, CDR2 YFSETQ. The CDR3 is CASSLVAGSPEAFF. The CDR3 DNA follows: TGCGCCAGCAGCTTGGTCGCAGGGTCCCCTGAAGCTTTCTTT.

This clonotype has ten or more counts. The chain has TRBV5-4 and TRBJ1-2; 11 nucleotides align to TRBD1. Germline V gene lookup returns CDR1 SGHNT and CDR2 YYREEE (reference sequence). The CDR3 sequence is 13 residues long. Trimming removed 0 bases from V and 12 bases from J; junction bases left unmatched: 4. In nucleotides, the CDR3 is TGTGCCAGCAGCTTGGCGGGACAGGGGGGACACACCTTC. It translates to CASSLAGQGGHTF.

The chain couples TRBV5-1 to TRBJ2-7; D is tentatively TRBD1 or TRBD2 (5 bases each). Trimming stripped 4 bases from V and 6 bases from J, with 20 bases between. From germline, CDR1 is SGHRS and CDR2 YFSETQ. CDR3 length equals 15 residues. The CDR3 sequence: CASSNGDPYPGEQYF. CDR3 in DNA: TGCGCCAGCAGCAACGGGGACCCTTACCCCGGCGAGCAGTACTTC.

This clonotype showed up just a few times. The chain carries TRBV4-1 and TRBJ2-1, with TRBD2 identical over 11 bases. The germline V gene encodes CDR1 MGHRA and CDR2 YSYEKL. CDR3 size: 15 residues. J lost 8 bases, V lost 4 bases, and 7 bases had no gene match. The CDR3, as DNA: TGCGCCAGCAGCCGAGGGACTAGCGGTGAATATGAGCAGTTCTTC. As protein: CASSRGTSGEYEQFF.

The V and J genes are TRBV5-1 and TRBJ2-5; D is perhaps TRBD1 (6 bases). This CDR3 has 15 residues. Trimming cost V 5 bases and J 5 bases, with 19 bases left between them. Looked up from germline, CDR1 is SGHRS and CDR2 is YFSETQ. This CDR3 reads CASRSTPGTPETQYF. In DNA form, the CDR3 reads TGCGCCAGCAGATCTACTCCCGGGACACCGGAGACCCAGTACTTC.

This clonotype has a count of ten or more. The rearrangement joins TRBV7-9 to TRBJ1-1; TRBD1 agrees at 7 bases. J was trimmed by 1 base and V by 5 bases; bases with no gene match: 4. This CDR3 is built from 14 residues. The germline CDR1 and CDR2 sequences are SEHNR and FQNEAQ (reference sequence). This CDR3 reads CASSQGGSNTEAFF. The CDR3 region has the DNA TGTGCCAGCAGCCAGGGGGGCTCGAACACTGAAGCTTTCTTT.

The sample holds many counts of this clonotype. J is TRBJ2-4 and V is TRBV4-2, with 8 positions matching TRBD1. CDR1 LGHNA and CDR2 YNFKEQ come from the germline V gene. V lost 0 bases and J lost 7; bases outside the gene matches: 8. This CDR3 comprises 16 residues. The CDR3 protein is CASSQDQGAELNIQYF. As DNA, the CDR3 is TGTGCCAGCAGCCAAGACCAGGGGGCGGAATTGAACATTCAGTACTTC.

In this sample, this clonotype turned up a few times. The V call is TRBV10-3, the J call TRBJ2-7; TRBD1 aligns across 11 bases. The CDR3 extends over 13 amino acids. CDR1 and CDR2 (germline): ENHRY, SYGVKD. The V segment lost 8 bases and the J segment 7 bases; nucleotides outside the gene matches: 7. The CDR3 DNA is TGTGCCATCGGTGGACAGGGGGCGGGAGAGCAGTACTTC. It translates to CAIGGQGAGEQYF.

This clonotype was observed a handful of times. This rearrangement joins TRBV5-1 to TRBJ1-3; the D gene is possibly TRBD1 (5 bases). The germline V gene has CDR1 SGHRS and CDR2 YFSETQ. V lost 4 bases and J 2 bases, leaving 13 bases between the germline ends. This CDR3 region has 15 residues. CDR3 residues: CASSPGPPAGNTIYF. The CDR3 DNA sequence: TGCGCCAGCAGCCCGGGACCTCCAGCTGGAAACACCATATATTTT.

This clonotype was counted many times. V and J are TRBV10-3 and TRBJ2-1; 8 nucleotides match TRBD2. The CDR3 spans 13 residues. Germline V CDR1 and CDR2: ENHRY, SYGVKD. The J segment lost 7 bases and the V segment lost 8 bases, leaving 7 bases of the junction unmatched. In DNA form, the CDR3 reads TGTGCCATCCACGGACTAGCTAGTAATGAGCAGTTCTTC. Protein sequence: CAIHGLASNEQFF.

This clonotype was counted many times. This rearrangement joins TRBV5-1 to TRBJ1-4; D not certain. V was cut by 4 bases and J by 0 bases, with 13 bases left in between. Germline CDR1 is SGHRS and CDR2 is YFSETQ. The CDR3 spans 16 residues. The CDR3 is CASSVHPGTTNEKLFF. In DNA form, the CDR3 reads TGCGCCAGCAGCGTTCACCCGGGGACAACTAATGAAAAACTGTTTTTT.

The table lists this clonotype with many counts. This chain connects TRBV6-5 to TRBJ1-1; D unclear. Germline lookup yields CDR1 MNHEY and CDR2 SVGAGI. V was trimmed by 2 bases and J by 2 bases, leaving 6 bases between them. The CDR3 runs 13 residues. The CDR3: CASSYEGNTEAFF. CDR3 nucleotides: TGTGCCAGCAGTTACGAGGGTAACACTGAAGCTTTCTTT.

This clonotype was seen once. This sequence joins TRBV12-3 or TRBV12-4 and TRBJ2-1, with D unclear. The J call may be faulty, since TRBJ2-7 better matches the DNA end. This CDR3 is 13 amino acids long. CDR3 nucleotide sequence: TGTGCCAGCAGTTTATCCCGATACAATGAGCAGTACTTC. Protein: CASSLSRYNEQYF.

This clonotype appeared many times. This chain links TRBV7-2 with TRBJ2-5; D not certain. CDR1 and CDR2 (germline): SGHTA, FQGNSA. V was clipped by 4 bases and J by 1 base, with 4 bases between them. The CDR3 runs to 12 residues. CDR3 sequence: CASSSSQETQYF. CDR3 DNA: TGTGCCAGCAGCTCTTCCCAAGAGACCCAGTACTTC.